The 21 T cell receptor beta chains listed next were all sequenced from one sample in a study of T cell repertoires in cytomegalovirus infection. MiXCR, run by TCRdb on the reads, gives a single entry per CDR3 protein. The sample carries under 200,000 distinct CDR3 sequences, roughly 9.8% recorded once. Sequencing was performed on PBMCs. These receptors came from a human donor in good health (CMV status not recorded). Some clones in this sample may be carry-over from other donors' samples.

This clonotype was counted a single time. The chain links TRBV18 to TRBJ1-2, with TRBD1 as a possible D gene (6 bases). This CDR3 has 13 amino acids. V was shortened by 11 bases and J by 0 bases, with 13 bases between the two germline ends. The V gene's germline CDR1 is KGHSH and CDR2 LQKENI. This chain's CDR3 is CAGHGGTNYGYTF. The CDR3 DNA reads as TGTGCCGGACACGGGGGCACTAACTATGGCTACACCTTC. The variable domain in full, with the rest retrieved from reference TRBV18 and TRBJ1-2, is NAGVMQNPRHLVRRRGQEARLRCSPMKGHSHVYWYRQLPEEGLKFMVYLQKENIIDESGMPKERFSAEFPKEGPSILRIQQVVRGDSAAYFCAGHGGTNYGYTFGSGTRLTVV.

The rearrangement uses TRBV19 and TRBJ1-1; D unclear. This CDR3 region has 12 residues. The germline V gene encodes CDR1 LNHDA and CDR2 SQIVND (reference sequence). With 11 bases removed from V and 4 bases from J, the gap between germline ends came to 14 bases. This CDR3 reads CAAGQLSTEAFF. The CDR3 DNA reads as TGTGCCGCTGGGCAGTTGAGCACTGAAGCTTTCTTT.

This clonotype was counted many times. This chain joins TRBV19 and TRBJ1-5; 7 nucleotides match TRBD1. The CDR3 is made up of 16 amino acids. The V gene's germline CDR1 is LNHDA and CDR2 SQIVND (reference sequence). The ends lost 6 bases at V and 2 bases at J; junction bases unmatched: 10. For the CDR3, the DNA is TGTGCCAGTAGGCCGACAGGGACTATAGGCAATCAGCCCCAGCATTTT. Encoded protein: CASRPTGTIGNQPQHF.

This chain uses TRBV15 with TRBJ2-1, with D possibly being TRBD1 or TRBD2 (5 bases each). The CDR3 runs 16 residues. CDR1 is LNHNV and CDR2 is YYDKDF in the germline V gene (reference sequence). Trimming shortened V by 1 base and J by 5 bases, and 15 bases separated the two germline ends. CDR3 sequence: CATSRGSGTTDNEQFF. The CDR3 region has the DNA TGTGCCACCAGCAGAGGGTCCGGGACGACGGACAATGAGCAGTTCTTC.

This clonotype has at least ten counts. J is TRBJ2-3 and V is TRBV7-3; D uncertain. Trimming removed 5 bases from V and 4 bases from J, with 10 bases in between. Germline V gene data show CDR1 as SGHTA and CDR2 as FQGTGA. The CDR3 runs to 13 residues. The CDR3 spells CASSPNRADTQYF. The CDR3 DNA reads as TGTGCCAGCAGCCCCAATCGGGCAGATACGCAGTATTTT.

CDR3 DNA: TGTGCCACTGGACTGCCTGAGGGCAATGAGCAGTTCTTC. This sequence encodes CATGLPEGNEQFF. The chain links TRBV10-3 to TRBJ2-1, with D perhaps matching TRBD2 (5 bases). The V and J ends lost 10 bases and 6 bases respectively, with 16 bases between them. This CDR3 has 13 residues. Per the germline V gene, CDR1 is ENHRY and CDR2 is SYGVKD.

The chain couples TRBV7-2 to TRBJ2-1, with D uncertain. CDR1 and CDR2 from the germline V gene are SGHTA and FQGNSA. The CDR3 contains 12 residues. V was shortened by 5 bases and J by 5 bases, with 7 bases between the two germline ends. CDR3 DNA: TGTGCCAGCAGCCTGTCCCACAATGAGCAGTTCTTC. Translating gives CASSLSHNEQFF.

The CDR3 reads CASSDRTGGTNTGELFF. Written as DNA, the CDR3 is TGCGCCAGCAGCGATAGGACAGGGGGGACGAACACCGGGGAGCTGTTTTTT. The chain recombines TRBV5-1 with TRBJ2-2; 10 nucleotides align to TRBD1. Germline CDR1 reads SGHRS; CDR2 reads YFSETQ. The CDR3 extends over 17 amino acids. V lost 4 bases and J lost 0; bases outside the gene matches: 6.

This chain joins TRBV18 and TRBJ2-1; 10 bases map to TRBD2. Germline lookup yields CDR1 KGHSH and CDR2 LQKENI. The CDR3 length is 15 residues. The V and J ends lost 3 bases and 9 bases, in that order; junction bases with no gene match: 8. The CDR3 loop reads CASSPSSGSAVEQFF. The CDR3 coding sequence is TGTGCCAGCTCACCGTCTAGCGGGAGTGCTGTTGAGCAGTTCTTC.

Only a few counts were recorded for this clonotype. The rearrangement uses TRBV29-1 and TRBJ2-1; D assignment may be TRBD1 or TRBD2 (5 bases each). CDR3 length: 12 residues. Germline assignment: CDR1 SQVTM and CDR2 ANQGSEA. V gave up 5 bases and J gave up 8 bases, with 13 bases separating them. CDR3 protein: CSVLTGLYEQFF. CDR3 DNA sequence: TGCAGCGTTCTCACAGGACTTTATGAGCAGTTCTTC.

This clonotype came up many times. The chain links TRBV9 to TRBJ2-3; D not resolved. With 0 bases removed from V and 1 base from J, the gap between germline ends came to 15 bases. In germline, CDR1 is SGDLS, CDR2 YYNGEE. The CDR3 length is 17 residues. The DNA for the CDR3 is TGTGCCAGCAGCGTAGCTCTTCTAGGTAGGGGCACAGATACGCAGTATTTT. This codes for CASSVALLGRGTDTQYF.

CDR3 DNA: TGTGCCAGCAGACCGCTGACAGGGGGCTCGACAGATACGCAGTATTTT. Protein product: CASRPLTGGSTDTQYF. V and J are TRBV12-3 or TRBV12-4 and TRBJ2-3; TRBD1 matches 10 bases. Trimming at V came to 6 bases and at J to 3 bases, leaving 9 bases not matched to a gene. The CDR3 covers 16 residues.

This clonotype was seen repeatedly, ten times or more. The rearrangement joins TRBV7-2 to TRBJ2-7; the D gene is possibly TRBD2 (5 bases). The germline V and J ends were trimmed by 2 bases and 0 bases, with 11 bases remaining between them. Germline V gene lookup returns CDR1 SGHTA and CDR2 FQGNSA. The CDR3 covers 15 residues. CDR3 residues: CASSLRPGSSYEQYF. CDR3 nucleotides: TGTGCCAGCAGCTTAAGGCCGGGGAGCTCCTACGAGCAGTACTTC.

Of note for this clonotype: Since a much larger clone is just one base distant, this may be a read error. The DNA of the CDR3 is TGTGCCAGCGGGCCGCCTGAAGGGTGGTCCTACGAGCAGTACTTC. This gives the protein CASGPPEGWSYEQYF. The chain couples TRBV6-2 or TRBV6-3 to TRBJ2-7; no reliable D call. Trimming stripped 8 bases from V and 1 base from J, with 18 bases between. Germline CDR1 reads MNHEY; CDR2 reads SVGEGT. CDR3 length: 15 residues.

This clonotype was observed a handful of times. V is TRBV28 and J is TRBJ2-5; tentatively, D is TRBD2 (5 bases). The V gene's germline CDR1 is MDHEN and CDR2 SYDVKM. This CDR3 is 14 amino acids long. The V and J ends lost 1 base and 4 bases respectively, with 10 bases between them. The DNA of the CDR3 is TGTGCCAGCAGTTTATTGGGCGGGTCAGAGACCCAGTACTTC. Protein sequence: CASSLLGGSETQYF.

This clonotype was counted many times. The chain combines TRBV7-2 with TRBJ2-3; no firm D call. Germline lookup yields CDR1 SGHTA and CDR2 FQGNSA. The V and J ends lost 1 base and 0 bases respectively, with 14 bases between them. The CDR3 covers 17 residues. Here the CDR3 reads CASSLDGVGMSTDTQYF. DNA of the CDR3: TGTGCCAGCAGCTTAGATGGGGTGGGCATGAGCACAGATACGCAGTATTTT.

This clonotype was observed many times. The chain combines TRBV28 with TRBJ2-3; D is uncertain. This CDR3 comprises 16 residues. V shed 3 bases and J shed 0 bases, with 13 bases lying between them. Germline V gene data show CDR1 as MDHEN and CDR2 as SYDVKM. The DNA for the CDR3 is TGTGCCAGCAGTTTGGGGATCGTGACTAGCACAGATACGCAGTATTTT. Encoded protein: CASSLGIVTSTDTQYF.

This clonotype was seen ten or more times. V and J are TRBV19 and TRBJ1-1; the D is unclear. This CDR3 is built from 13 residues. Germline V gene sequence: CDR1 LNHDA, CDR2 SQIVND (reference sequence). V lost 3 bases, J lost 1 base, and 6 bases lay in between. CDR3 nucleotides: TGTGCCAGTAGTATCGGACCGAACACTGAAGCTTTCTTT. This gives the protein CASSIGPNTEAFF.

This clonotype came up a few times. The chain has TRBV20-1 and TRBJ2-3; maybe TRBD1 (6 bases). The V end lost 5 bases, the J end lost 0 bases, and 15 bases lay between the germline ends. The CDR3 is 15 residues long. CDR1 and CDR2 (germline): DFQATT, SNEGSKA (reference sequence). Here the CDR3 DNA reads TGCAGTGCTCCGCAACAGGGATTTAGCACAGATACGCAGTATTTT. This sequence encodes CSAPQQGFSTDTQYF.

This clonotype was observed at least ten times. This chain links TRBV7-9 with TRBJ1-1; no clear D. CDR1 SEHNR and CDR2 FQNEAQ come from the germline V gene (reference sequence). V gave up 3 bases and J gave up 10 bases, with 12 bases separating them. This CDR3 is 12 amino acids long. DNA of the CDR3: TGTGCCAGCAGCTTGACCGGGAGAGGAGCTTTCTTT. It yields the protein CASSLTGRGAFF.

About this clonotype itself: A much more abundant neighbour one base away suggests this may be a read error. The rearrangement joins TRBV4-3 to TRBJ1-3, with D possibly matching TRBD1 (5 bases). There are 15 residues in the CDR3. Per germline, CDR1 LGHNA and CDR2 YSLEER. CDR3 DNA: TGCGCCAGCAGCCCGCGCAGGGATTTTGGAAACACCGTATATTTT. This sequence encodes CASSPRRDFGNTVYF.